The 2 T cell receptor beta chains listed next were all sequenced from one sample in a study of PD-1 blockade in mismatch repair-deficient tumors. The sample's time point: approximately eleven-day in vitro stimulation with candidate neoantigen peptide 7. Sequencing used immunoSEQ multiplex PCR; TCRdb keeps in-frame clones, though not all of them. The table has some 9,000 clones, approximately 88% seen once. These receptors' targets are unknown. The sequences come from cells cultured in vitro, collected from a patient treated with pembrolizumab. The receptors originated from an adult with mismatch repair-deficient cancer.

This sequence joins TRBV27 and TRBJ2-2; D possibly matches TRBD1 or TRBD2 (5 bases each). V lost 5 bases to trimming and J lost 3 bases, with 10 bases between them. Germline CDR1 is MNHEY and CDR2 is SMNVEV (reference sequence). The CDR3 extends over 14 amino acids. CDR3 protein: CASSRGVHTGELFF. The CDR3 nucleotides read TGTGCCAGCAGTAGAGGGGTTCACACCGGGGAGCTGTTTTTT.

The gene calls are TRBV7-3 and TRBJ1-1; possible D gene TRBD1, 5 bases. The CDR3 is made up of 13 amino acids. V lost 2 bases to trimming and J lost 4 bases, with 8 bases between them. Germline lookup yields CDR1 SGHTA and CDR2 FQGTGA. The chain's CDR3 is CASSLLGATEAFF. The CDR3 nucleotides are TGTGCCAGCAGCTTACTTGGGGCCACTGAAGCTTTCTTT.